The sequence of this TCR beta chain was determined in a study of cytomegalovirus exposure and HLA in healthy donors. The study, taken as a whole, reports: Whilst most TCR sequences proved rare, a subset of public TCRs occurred across many donors.

The table came from immunoSEQ multiplex PCR; TCRdb's copy has only in-frame clones and leaves some out. This table holds fewer than 140,000 clones, 88% found once. To note about this clone: The antigen is not known.

The CDR3 contains 15 residues. The sample consisted of PBMCs. This chain joins TRBV21-1 and TRBJ1-2; no check of the table's D call, TRBD1, against the DNA was made. TRBV21-1 is a known pseudogene. The source is a young woman in good health and CMV-seropositive. CDR3 DNA: TGTGCCAGCAGCCCCTGCGAGCAGGGGACCTATGGCTACACCTTC. This codes for CASSPCEQGTYGYTF.